The 3 T cell receptor beta chains listed next were all sequenced from one sample in a study of Ad26.COV2.S vaccination and SARS-CoV-2 variants. Libraries were prepared by immunoSEQ multiplex PCR; TCRdb keeps only in-frame clonotypes and omits some of them. The repertoire consists of around 300,000 clones, with about 87% occurring once and the leading ten covering approximately 5.9%. The treatment: some 20 received Ad26.COV2.S at low or high dose, single or two shots; about 5 received placebo; per-sample allocation not given. Samples analyzed were those drawn on day 63 after the first vaccine or placebo injection. The sequencing used peripheral blood, collected in a trial of Ad26.COV2.S vaccine versus placebo. These receptors originate from a person between 18 and 59 years old who received the Ad26.COV2.S COVID-19 vaccine or a placebo.

The chain employs TRBV29-1 and TRBJ2-1; a weak D match, TRBD2 (5 bases). The CDR3 extends over 15 amino acids. The germline V gene encodes CDR1 SQVTM and CDR2 ANQGSEA. V shed 6 bases and J shed 0 bases, with 15 bases lying between them. CDR3 DNA sequence: TGCAGCGTAAATCCGACGGGGAGCTCCTACAATGAGCAGTTCTTC. Its protein is CSVNPTGSSYNEQFF.

This chain connects TRBV27 to TRBJ2-7; TRBD2 matches at 7 bases. Germline CDR1 and CDR2: MNHEY and SMNVEV (reference sequence). This CDR3 spans 15 amino acids. V was pared by 0 bases and J by 3 bases, with 5 bases of the junction left unmatched. As DNA, the CDR3 is TGTGCCAGCAGTTTATCGCTAGCGGTCCTCTACGAGCAGTACTTC. This encodes CASSLSLAVLYEQYF.

The gene calls are TRBV27 and TRBJ2-4; TRBD1 matches 9 bases. The length of the CDR3 is 18 residues. The germline V gene encodes CDR1 MNHEY and CDR2 SMNVEV (reference sequence). With 8 bases clipped from V and 0 bases from J, the junction kept 14 bases outside the gene matches. CDR3 nucleotides: TGTGCCAGCCGGGGACAGGGCCAACAAAAAACAGCCAAAAACATTCAGTACTTC. It encodes CASRGQGQQKTAKNIQYF.